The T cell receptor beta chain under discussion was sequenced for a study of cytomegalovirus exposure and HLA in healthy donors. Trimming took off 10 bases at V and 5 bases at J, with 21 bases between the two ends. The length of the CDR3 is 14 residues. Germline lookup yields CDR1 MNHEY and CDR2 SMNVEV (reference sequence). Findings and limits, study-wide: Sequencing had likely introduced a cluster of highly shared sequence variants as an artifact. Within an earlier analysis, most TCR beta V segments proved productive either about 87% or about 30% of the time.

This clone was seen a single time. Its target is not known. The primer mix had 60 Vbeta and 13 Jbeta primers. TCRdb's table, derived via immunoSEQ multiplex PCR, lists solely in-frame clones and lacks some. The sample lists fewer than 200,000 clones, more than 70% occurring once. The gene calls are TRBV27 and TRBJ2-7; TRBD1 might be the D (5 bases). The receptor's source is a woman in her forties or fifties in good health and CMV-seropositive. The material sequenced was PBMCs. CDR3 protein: CATSQYGLGDEQYF. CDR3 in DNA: TGTGCCACCTCCCAGTATGGGTTAGGGGACGAGCAGTACTTC.